This paragraph covers one T cell receptor beta chain sequence. What it binds is unknown. This sample is part of a study of cytomegalovirus exposure and HLA in healthy donors. Findings of the study overall: DRB1 showed the most TCR associations and HLA-C the fewest in a later analysis, as rates varied by HLA locus. When presence/absence was analysed, sequencing depth was taken to be roughly uniform across donors.

V lost 5 bases to trimming and J lost 1 base; unmatched junction nucleotides: 9. Germline V CDR1 and CDR2: SEHNR, FQNEAQ (reference sequence). The CDR3 totals 16 residues. Use of 60 Vbeta and 13 Jbeta primers characterized the PCR. Produced via immunoSEQ multiplex PCR; TCRdb's table is partial and in-frame only. The sample gives 200,000 to 250,000 clones, around 75% of which show up once; 1.5% to 2% is in the top ten. The TCR originated in a woman between 25 and 40 years old in good health and CMV-seronegative. The V gene is TRBV7-9, the J gene TRBJ2-7, with 9 bases lining up with TRBD1. The sample consisted of PBMCs. CDR3 coding DNA: TGTGCCAGCAGCCCGGGACAGGGAGTAAGATCCTACGAGCAGTACTTC. Protein sequence: CASSPGQGVRSYEQYF.